This is a list of T cell receptor beta chains from one sample in a study of OX40 agonist ivuxolimab in advanced cancers. TCRdb's copy holds only in-frame clones and misses some; the assay was immunoSEQ multiplex PCR. The data contain about 58,000 clones, more than 70% of them seen just once; the ten biggest clones take up roughly 0.9%. The sample was CD4+ or CD8+ T cells sorted from blood, taken in a trial of the OX40 agonist ivuxolimab. These receptor sequences come from an adult with an advanced solid tumor such as melanoma, head and neck, liver or kidney cancer. CDR3s include the opening cysteine and the closing phenylalanine or tryptophan. D genes are given only for firm matches. Where a row states a size, it is once, few, many or the class of an expanded clone; other rows omit it.

D,V,size,J,CDR3,DNA
.,TRBV11-2,.,TRBJ1-1,CASSRDRLNTEAFF,TGTGCCAGCAGCCGTGACAGGTTGAACACTGAAGCTTTCTTT
.,TRBV2,.,TRBJ1-6,CASSEFLSYNSPLHF,TGTGCCAGCAGTGAATTTCTCTCCTATAATTCACCCCTCCACTTT
TRBD1,TRBV5-1,.,TRBJ1-4,CASSSRQGEEKLFF,TGCGCCAGCAGCTCGAGACAGGGGGAAGAAAAACTGTTTTTT
.,TRBV7-9,.,TRBJ2-5,CASSSIASAIQETQYF,TGTGCCAGCAGCTCGATAGCGTCCGCTATTCAAGAGACCCAGTACTTC
.,TRBV19,.,TRBJ2-3,CASTLVFGGAPTDTQYF,TGTGCCAGTACCCTGGTGTTCGGGGGCGCCCCCACAGATACGCAGTATTTT
.,TRBV5-1,once,TRBJ2-3,CASSLSFTGRTTDTQYF,TGCGCCAGCAGCCTTTCCTTTACAGGGAGGACCACAGATACGCAGTATTTT
.,TRBV30,.,TRBJ1-5,CAWIQGTVDQPQHF,TGTGCCTGGATACAGGGAACAGTTGATCAGCCCCAGCATTTT
.,TRBV30,.,TRBJ2-5,CAWKGMGGLEETQYF,TGTGCCTGGAAAGGGATGGGGGGGCTGGAAGAGACCCAGTACTTC
.,TRBV25-1,once,TRBJ1-2,CASSEQGVVYGYTF,TGTGCCAGCAGTGAACAGGGAGTGGTCTATGGCTACACCTTC
TRBD1,TRBV13,.,TRBJ1-2,CASSSHDRGRAYGYTF,TGTGCCAGCAGCTCACACGACAGGGGGCGCGCCTATGGCTACACCTTC
.,TRBV18,.,TRBJ1-1,CASSQVGTEAFF,TGTGCCAGCTCACAAGTGGGGACTGAAGCTTTCTTT
TRBD1,TRBV2,.,TRBJ1-1,CASSTRQGRTEAFF,TGTGCCAGCAGTACCCGACAGGGGAGGACTGAAGCTTTCTTT
.,TRBV7-6,.,TRBJ1-1,CASSLNLGTEAFF,TGTGCCAGCAGCTTGAACCTCGGGACTGAAGCTTTCTTT
TRBD1,TRBV6-5,.,TRBJ2-2,CASRTGDTGELFF,TGTGCCAGCAGAACAGGGGACACCGGGGAGCTGTTTTTT
.,TRBV7-6,once,TRBJ2-7,CASSLDPLLARHEQYF,TGTGCCAGCAGCTTAGACCCCCTTTTAGCCAGACACGAGCAGTACTTC
.,TRBV30,.,TRBJ1-5,CAWSVGYAGTLNQPQHF,TGTGCCTGGAGTGTAGGCTACGCCGGGACACTTAATCAGCCCCAGCATTTT
.,TRBV20-1,once,TRBJ2-1,CSARADNEQFF,TGCAGTGCTAGGGCGGACAATGAGCAGTTCTTC
TRBD2,TRBV7-9,.,TRBJ2-3,CASATSGGAAHTQYF,TGTGCCAGCGCGACTAGCGGGGGGGCCGCACATACGCAGTATTTT
.,TRBV4-1,.,TRBJ1-4,CASSQGLAENEKLFF,TGCGCCAGCAGCCAAGGCTTGGCTGAGAATGAAAAACTGTTTTTT
.,TRBV5-6,.,TRBJ1-1,CASSLIGGRNTEAFF,TGTGCCAGCAGCTTGATTGGGGGGCGGAACACTGAAGCTTTCTTT
.,TRBV5-1,.,TRBJ1-3,CASRLGFGSVSGNTIYF,TGCGCCAGCAGATTGGGGTTTGGCTCGGTCTCTGGAAACACCATATATTTT
.,TRBV19,.,TRBJ1-2,CASRETLTLYGYTF,TGTGCCAGTAGAGAAACACTGACCCTATATGGCTACACCTTC
TRBD1,TRBV27,few,TRBJ1-2,CASSGRQGRDGYTF,TGTGCCAGCAGTGGCAGACAGGGGAGAGATGGCTACACCTTC
.,TRBV2,.,TRBJ1-1,CASSEARGTPNTEAFF,TGTGCCAGCAGTGAAGCGCGTGGGACTCCCAACACTGAAGCTTTCTTT
.,TRBV6-6,.,TRBJ1-3,CASSYGGLKGNTIYF,TGTGCCAGCAGTTACGGGGGGCTTAAGGGAAACACCATATATTTT
.,TRBV21-1,.,TRBJ2-5,CASSEDREVEETQYF,TGTGCCAGCAGCGAGGACAGGGAGGTGGAAGAGACCCAGTACTTC
TRBD1,TRBV5-8,.,TRBJ2-1,CASSRDRGLNEQFF,TGTGCCAGCAGCCGGGACAGGGGGCTCAATGAGCAGTTCTTC
.,TRBV18,.,TRBJ2-3,CASSPVGYTQYF,TGTGCCAGCTCACCAGTGGGGTATACGCAGTATTTT
.,TRBV5-1,.,TRBJ2-5,CASSLQGLNQETQYF,TGCGCCAGCAGCTTGCAGGGTTTGAACCAAGAGACCCAGTACTTC
TRBD1,TRBV5-1,once,TRBJ2-5,CASSLSFTGVMETQYF,TGCGCCAGCAGCTTGTCGTTCACAGGGGTGATGGAGACCCAGTACTTC
.,TRBV11-2,.,TRBJ2-2,CASSLSRGGAGELFF,TGTGCCAGCAGCTTATCGAGGGGTGGGGCCGGGGAGCTGTTTTTT
TRBD1,TRBV6-1,.,TRBJ1-1,CASSETGGNTEAFF,TGTGCCAGCAGCGAAACAGGGGGGAACACTGAAGCTTTCTTT
.,TRBV18,once,TRBJ1-3,CASSGPSDFGNTIYF,TGTGCCAGCTCGGGCCCCTCGGACTTTGGAAACACCATATATTTT
.,TRBV6-1,few,TRBJ1-6,CASEGNSPLHF,TGTGCCAGCGAGGGGAATTCACCCCTCCACTTT
TRBD1,TRBV18,.,TRBJ2-2,CASSRGQSNTGELFF,TGTGCCAGCTCACGGGGACAGTCGAACACCGGGGAGCTGTTTTTT
TRBD2,TRBV4-1,.,TRBJ2-5,CASSQDTGLASGTQYF,TGCGCCAGCAGCCAAGATACGGGACTAGCCTCCGGGACCCAGTACTTC
TRBD1,TRBV4-1,.,TRBJ2-1,CASSRSGTGGTEQFF,TGCGCCAGCAGCCGCTCCGGGACAGGGGGCACTGAGCAGTTCTTC
.,TRBV6-1,.,TRBJ1-1,CASSRRTDTEAFF,TGTGCCAGCAGTCGGCGGACGGACACTGAAGCTTTCTTT